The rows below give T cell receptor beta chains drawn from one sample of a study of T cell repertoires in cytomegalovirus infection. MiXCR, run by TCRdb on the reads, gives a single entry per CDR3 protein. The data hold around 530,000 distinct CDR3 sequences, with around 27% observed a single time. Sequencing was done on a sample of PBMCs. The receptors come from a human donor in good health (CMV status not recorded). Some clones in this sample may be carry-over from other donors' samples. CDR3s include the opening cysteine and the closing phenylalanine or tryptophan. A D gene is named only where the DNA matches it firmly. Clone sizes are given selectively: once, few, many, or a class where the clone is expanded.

CDR3aa: CSVEFATPSEAFF
CDR3nt: TGCAGCGTTGAATTCGCGACACCCTCCGAAGCTTTCTTT
j_gene: TRBJ1-1
d_gene: -
len: 13
v_gene: TRBV29-1
abundance: -

CDR3aa: CASSSPGAAANYGYTF
CDR3nt: TGTGCCAGCAGCTCCCCAGGGGCAGCAGCTAACTATGGCTACACCTTC
j_gene: TRBJ1-2
d_gene: -
len: 16
v_gene: TRBV7-2
abundance: few

CDR3aa: CASILLVGGELFF
CDR3nt: TGTGCCAGCATTCTTTTGGTCGGCGGGGAGCTGTTTTTT
j_gene: TRBJ2-2
d_gene: -
len: 13
v_gene: TRBV12-3/TRBV12-4
abundance: -

CDR3aa: CASSPDRFLNTF
CDR3nt: TGTGCCAGCAGCCCTGACAGGTTTTTGAACACCTTC
j_gene: TRBJ1-2
d_gene: -
len: 12
v_gene: TRBV7-2
abundance: -

CDR3aa: CASTGHTSYNEQFF
CDR3nt: TGTGCCAGCACCGGACATACCTCCTACAATGAGCAGTTCTTC
j_gene: TRBJ2-1
d_gene: -
len: 14
v_gene: TRBV12-3/TRBV12-4
abundance: few

CDR3aa: CASSPIRQRSGANVLTF
CDR3nt: TGTGCCAGCAGCCCTATAAGACAGCGCTCTGGGGCCAACGTCCTGACTTTC
j_gene: TRBJ2-6
d_gene: -
len: 17
v_gene: TRBV7-8
abundance: many

CDR3aa: CASSLWTRMFGNIQYF
CDR3nt: TGTGCCAGCAGCTTGTGGACTAGAATGTTCGGAAACATTCAGTACTTC
j_gene: TRBJ2-4
d_gene: TRBD2
len: 16
v_gene: TRBV5-6
abundance: -

CDR3aa: CASSQVAGASDTQYF
CDR3nt: TGTGCCAGCAGCCAAGTAGCGGGAGCCTCAGATACGCAGTATTTT
j_gene: TRBJ2-3
d_gene: TRBD2
len: 15
v_gene: TRBV14
abundance: -

CDR3aa: CASSFSRGMRGYTF
CDR3nt: TGTGCCAGCAGCTTTTCTAGGGGAATGCGCGGCTACACCTTC
j_gene: TRBJ1-2
d_gene: -
len: 14
v_gene: TRBV5-4
abundance: -

CDR3aa: CASRTGFAGYTF
CDR3nt: TGTGCCAGCAGGACAGGGTTTGCTGGCTACACCTTC
j_gene: TRBJ1-2
d_gene: TRBD1
len: 12
v_gene: TRBV7-2
abundance: many

CDR3aa: CASSLSSGRLGGANVLTF
CDR3nt: TGTGCCAGCAGCTTATCGAGCGGTAGACTAGGTGGGGCCAACGTCCTGACTTTC
j_gene: TRBJ2-6
d_gene: -
len: 18
v_gene: TRBV7-6
abundance: many

CDR3aa: CASSSGLAGYETQYF
CDR3nt: TGTGCCAGCAGCTCAGGACTAGCGGGATATGAGACCCAGTACTTC
j_gene: TRBJ2-5
d_gene: TRBD2
len: 15
v_gene: TRBV7-3
abundance: -

CDR3aa: CASSYSGTWGGSHNSPLHF
CDR3nt: TGTGCCAGCAGTTACTCGGGAACTTGGGGGGGGTCCCATAATTCACCCCTCCACTTT
j_gene: TRBJ1-6
d_gene: -
len: 19
v_gene: TRBV6-5
abundance: once

CDR3aa: CATSRLAGTNEKLFF
CDR3nt: TGTGCCACCAGCAGGCTCGCCGGGACTAATGAAAAACTGTTTTTT
j_gene: TRBJ1-4
d_gene: -
len: 15
v_gene: TRBV15
abundance: once